The sequence of this T cell receptor (beta chain) was determined in a study of control samples from healthy donors and cancer patients. Trimming took off 6 bases at V and 7 bases at J, with 12 bases between the two ends. The CDR3 is made up of 12 amino acids. The protocol was immunoSEQ multiplex PCR, while the TCRdb copy is restricted to in-frame clones and leaves out a portion. The sample yields over 65,000 clones, roughly 89% seen once. Sequenced input: PBMCs. The V gene is TRBV12-3 or TRBV12-4, the J gene TRBJ1-1; D is ambiguous. This receptor was identified in a woman aged 45-59 years with colorectal cancer. Here the CDR3 reads CASRSSGGEAFF. The CDR3 region has the DNA TGTGCCAGCAGGTCGAGCGGCGGTGAAGCTTTCTTT.